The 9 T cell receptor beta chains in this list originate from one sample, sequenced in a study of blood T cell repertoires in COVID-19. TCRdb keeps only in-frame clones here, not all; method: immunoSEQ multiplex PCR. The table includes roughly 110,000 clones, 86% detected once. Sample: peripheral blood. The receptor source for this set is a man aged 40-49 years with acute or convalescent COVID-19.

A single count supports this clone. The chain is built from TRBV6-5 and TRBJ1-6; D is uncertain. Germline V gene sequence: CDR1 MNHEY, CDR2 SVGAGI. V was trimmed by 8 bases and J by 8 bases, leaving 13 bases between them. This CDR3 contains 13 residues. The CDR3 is CASAEDSYSPLHF. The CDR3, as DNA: TGTGCCAGCGCTGAGGATTCGTATTCACCCCTCCACTTT.

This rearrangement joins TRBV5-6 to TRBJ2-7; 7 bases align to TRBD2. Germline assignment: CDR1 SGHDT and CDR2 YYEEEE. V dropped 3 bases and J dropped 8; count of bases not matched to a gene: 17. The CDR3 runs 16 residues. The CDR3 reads CASSSLGEGPLPQQYF. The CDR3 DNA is TGTGCCAGCAGCTCCCTCGGGGAGGGACCACTACCTCAGCAGTACTTC.

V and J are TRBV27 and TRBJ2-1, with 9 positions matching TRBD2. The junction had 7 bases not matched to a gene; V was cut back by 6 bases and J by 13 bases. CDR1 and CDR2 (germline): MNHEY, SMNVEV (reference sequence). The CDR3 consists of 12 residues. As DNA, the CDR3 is TGTGCCAGCAGCGAGGTAGCGGGAGTACAGTTCTTC. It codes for CASSEVAGVQFF.

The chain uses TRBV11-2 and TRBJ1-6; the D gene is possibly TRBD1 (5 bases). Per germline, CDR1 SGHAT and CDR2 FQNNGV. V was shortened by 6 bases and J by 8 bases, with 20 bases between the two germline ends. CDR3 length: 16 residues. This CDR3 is CASSRSGGATYSPLHF. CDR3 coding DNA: TGTGCCAGCAGTCGAAGTGGAGGGGCGACCTATTCACCCCTCCACTTT. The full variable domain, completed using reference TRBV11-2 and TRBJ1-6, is EAGVAQSPRYKIIEKRQSVAFWCNPISGHATLYWYQQILGQGPKLLIQFQNNGVVDDSQLPKDRFSAERLKGVDSTLKIQPAKLEDSAVYLCASSRSGGATYSPLHFGNGTRLTVT.

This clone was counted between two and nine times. The CDR3 loop is CASTMTGYGNTIYF. The CDR3, as DNA: TGTGCCAGTACCATGACAGGGTATGGAAACACCATATATTTT. The rearrangement uses TRBV19 and TRBJ1-3; 7 bases fit TRBD1. The CDR3 runs to 14 residues. With 7 bases clipped from V and 3 bases from J, the junction kept 6 bases outside the gene matches. The V gene's germline CDR1 is LNHDA and CDR2 SQIVND (reference sequence).

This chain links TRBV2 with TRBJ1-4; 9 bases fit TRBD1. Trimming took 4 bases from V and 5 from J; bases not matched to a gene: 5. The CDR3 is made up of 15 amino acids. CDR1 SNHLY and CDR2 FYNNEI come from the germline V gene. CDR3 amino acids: CASSVDRGLNEKLFF. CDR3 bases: TGTGCCAGCAGTGTGGACAGGGGATTAAATGAAAAACTGTTTTTT.

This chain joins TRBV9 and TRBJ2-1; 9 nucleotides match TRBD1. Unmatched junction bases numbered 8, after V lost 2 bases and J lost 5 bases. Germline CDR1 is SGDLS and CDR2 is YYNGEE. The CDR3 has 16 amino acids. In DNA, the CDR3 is TGTGCCAGCAGCGTCCTCGGGACAGGGAGTAACAATGAGCAGTTCTTC. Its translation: CASSVLGTGSNNEQFF.

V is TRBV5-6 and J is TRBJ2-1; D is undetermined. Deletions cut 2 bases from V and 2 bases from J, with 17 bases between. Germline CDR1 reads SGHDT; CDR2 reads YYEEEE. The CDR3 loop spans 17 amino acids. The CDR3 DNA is TGTGCCAGCAGCTTCTCCTCGGAGAGTCCGACCTACAATGAGCAGTTCTTC. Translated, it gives CASSFSSESPTYNEQFF.

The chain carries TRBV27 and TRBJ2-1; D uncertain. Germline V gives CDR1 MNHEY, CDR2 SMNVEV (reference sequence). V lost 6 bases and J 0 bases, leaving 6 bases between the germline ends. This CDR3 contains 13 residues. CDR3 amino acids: CASRTGSYNEQFF. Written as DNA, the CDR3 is TGTGCCAGCAGAACCGGCTCCTACAATGAGCAGTTCTTC.